This T cell receptor (beta chain) was captured by sequencing in a study of blood T cell repertoires in COVID-19. Across the study: Researchers got acute and convalescent COVID-19 samples from the United States, Italy and Spain. Sample material is recorded as cDNA or gDNA derived from T cells, B-cell-depleted T cells, or PBMCs.

This clone has a handful of counts. Germline values: CDR1 SEHNR, CDR2 FQNEAQ (reference sequence). Trimming took off 2 bases at V and 6 bases at J, with 13 bases between the two ends. This CDR3 is built from 14 residues. In the original analysis: Scientists estimated how many nucleated cells there were by amplifying reference gene primers. Method: immunoSEQ multiplex PCR; TCRdb's copy keeps in-frame clones and lacks some. The DNA gave D and trimming, while V, J and clone size come from that table. The table lists 150,000 to 200,000 clones, about four fifths of them singletons. Sequenced: peripheral blood. The TCR originated in a man aged 55 to 70 with acute or convalescent COVID-19. V is TRBV7-9 and J is TRBJ1-2; D is unresolved. The DNA of the CDR3 is TGTGCCAGCAGCTTAAATTCGGTTTCCGATGGCTACACCTTC. This encodes CASSLNSVSDGYTF.